These T cell receptor beta chains were read from a single sample in a study of T cell repertoires in cytomegalovirus infection. One entry per CDR3 protein, called by TCRdb with MiXCR from the reads. The sample yields 80,000 or so distinct CDR3 sequences, roughly 37% seen once. Antigen specificity for these receptors is unknown. Specimen: CD8+ T cells from cultured PBMCs, collected from culture after CMV antigen stimulation. These receptors all stem from a human donor in good health (CMV status not recorded). Some clones in this sample may be carry-over from other donors' samples. Both conserved end residues are part of each CDR3. The D gene is left open where the match is weak. Clone size, where shown, is once, few, many, or a class for clones that have expanded.

d_gene	abundance	v_gene	j_gene	CDR3aa	CDR3nt
.	.	TRBV7-9	TRBJ2-7	CASSPRGAGGYEQYF	TGTGCCAGCAGCCCCCGGGGGGCAGGGGGCTACGAGCAGTACTTC
.	.	TRBV4-2	TRBJ1-2	CASSQEASSSGANYGYTF	TGTGCCAGCAGCCAAGAGGCCAGCTCTTCGGGGGCTAACTATGGCTACACCTTC
.	.	TRBV4-1	TRBJ2-1	CASSQVVGSRGYNEQFF	TGCGCCAGCAGCCAAGTAGTTGGGTCTCGTGGGTACAATGAGCAGTTCTTC
.	.	TRBV6-2/TRBV6-3	TRBJ1-1	CASSPSRGHTEAFF	TGTGCCAGCAGCCCAAGCCGGGGACACACTGAAGCTTTCTTT
TRBD1	many	TRBV10-3	TRBJ1-5	CAISESRTGLGNQPQHF	TGTGCCATCAGTGAGTCGAGGACAGGGTTAGGCAATCAGCCCCAGCATTTT
TRBD1	once	TRBV4-1	TRBJ1-5	CASSPGTGPNQPQHF	TGCGCCAGCAGCCCCGGGACAGGCCCGAATCAGCCCCAGCATTTT
.	.	TRBV27	TRBJ2-3	CASRPVGSQGGTQYF	TGTGCCAGCAGGCCCGTGGGTTCTCAAGGGGGTACGCAGTATTTT
.	few	TRBV4-3	TRBJ1-1	CASSQGPGPYTEAFF	TGCGCCAGCAGCCAAGGGCCGGGCCCGTACACTGAAGCTTTCTTT
TRBD1	.	TRBV6-5	TRBJ2-7	CASSLAWTGDSYEQYF	TGTGCCAGCAGCTTGGCCTGGACAGGGGACTCCTACGAGCAGTACTTC
.	.	TRBV4-3	TRBJ2-7	CASSPTGPNEQYF	TGCGCCAGCAGCCCAACTGGGCCGAACGAGCAGTACTTC
.	many	TRBV4-1	TRBJ2-5	CASSQDPNDEAGNQETQYF	TGCGCCAGCAGCCAAGATCCAAATGATGAGGCAGGGAATCAAGAGACCCAGTACTTC
TRBD1	.	TRBV19	TRBJ2-4	CASSIALYGTGEQYF	TGTGCCAGTAGTATAGCCCTTTACGGGACAGGAGAGCAGTACTTC
.	.	TRBV29-1	TRBJ1-5	CSPCGRAGGYSNQPQHF	TGCAGCCCCTGTGGGAGGGCAGGAGGTTATAGCAATCAGCCCCAGCATTTT
.	.	TRBV12-3/TRBV12-4	TRBJ2-7	CASSEAYEQYF	TGTGCCAGCAGTGAGGCCTACGAGCAGTACTTC
.	many	TRBV9	TRBJ2-7	CASSVEKDEQYF	TGTGCCAGCAGCGTAGAAAAGGACGAGCAGTACTTC
TRBD2	.	TRBV11-2	TRBJ2-1	CASSLGTSGNNEQFF	TGTGCCAGCAGCTTGGGGACTAGCGGGAACAATGAGCAGTTCTTC
.	few	TRBV12-3/TRBV12-4	TRBJ1-5	CASQRANQPQHF	TGTGCCAGCCAAAGGGCCAATCAGCCCCAGCATTTT
.	.	TRBV12-3/TRBV12-4	TRBJ2-7	CASSLKGLVYEQYF	TGTGCCAGCAGTTTAAAGGGCTTGGTCTACGAGCAGTACTTC
TRBD2	few	TRBV7-6	TRBJ2-1	CASSFRGGDHEQFF	TGTGCCAGCAGCTTTCGGGGGGGTGACCATGAGCAGTTCTTC
.	few	TRBV20-1	TRBJ2-3	CSASRLPTDTQYF	TGCAGTGCTTCTAGACTACCTACAGATACGCAGTATTTT
.	.	TRBV7-2	TRBJ1-1	CASSLHLTESNTEAFF	TGTGCCAGCAGCTTACACCTGACAGAGTCGAACACTGAAGCTTTCTTT
.	.	TRBV20-1	TRBJ2-7	CSAVPPTSYEQYF	TGCAGTGCCGTCCCTCCGACTAGTTACGAGCAGTACTTC
.	.	TRBV7-9	TRBJ1-1	CASSPNVVKGSLNTEAFF	TGTGCCAGCAGCCCAAACGTGGTTAAGGGCAGCCTGAACACTGAAGCTTTCTTT
TRBD1	.	TRBV6-6	TRBJ1-6	CASLDRADYNSPLHF	TGTGCCAGCTTGGACAGGGCGGACTATAATTCACCCCTCCACTTT
.	once	TRBV7-2	TRBJ2-7	CASSFGGATYEQYF	TGTGCCAGCAGCTTTGGGGGGGCGACCTACGAGCAGTACTTC
.	.	TRBV2	TRBJ1-3	CASHTETGGNTIYF	TGTGCCAGTCACACAGAGACGGGGGGAAACACCATATATTTT
.	.	TRBV6-1	TRBJ2-7	CASSDPVGQRDYEQYF	TGTGCCAGCAGTGACCCGGTCGGTCAAAGGGACTACGAGCAGTACTTC
.	.	TRBV6-2/TRBV6-3	TRBJ1-1	CASSYGPAEAFF	TGTGCCAGCAGTTACGGGCCGGCTGAAGCTTTCTTT
.	.	TRBV27	TRBJ2-1	CASSLWRGTGQPPNEQFF	TGTGCCAGCAGTTTATGGCGGGGTACGGGGCAGCCCCCCAATGAGCAGTTCTTC
.	few	TRBV6-5	TRBJ2-5	CASSYAGDLVPQYF	TGTGCCAGTAGTTACGCTGGGGACCTAGTACCCCAGTACTTC
.	few	TRBV9	TRBJ1-3	CASSAGRVSGNTIYF	TGTGCCAGCAGCGCGGGCAGAGTCTCTGGAAACACCATATATTTT
.	few	TRBV7-9	TRBJ1-1	CASSLARTVNTEAFF	TGTGCCAGCAGCTTAGCGAGGACTGTGAACACTGAAGCTTTCTTT
TRBD1	.	TRBV12-3/TRBV12-4	TRBJ1-5	CASSQGQAYKPQHF	TGTGCCAGCAGCCAGGGACAGGCGTATAAGCCCCAGCATTTT
TRBD1	few	TRBV27	TRBJ2-5	CASSADREETQYF	TGTGCCAGCAGTGCGGACAGGGAAGAGACCCAGTACTTC
.	.	TRBV4-1	TRBJ2-3	CASSQELAPTDTQYF	TGCGCCAGCAGCCAAGAACTAGCTCCCACAGATACGCAGTATTTT
.	.	TRBV7-6	TRBJ2-7	CASSSRTGWAYEQYF	TGTGCCAGCAGCTCCAGAACAGGGTGGGCCTACGAGCAGTACTTC
.	.	TRBV4-1	TRBJ2-1	CASSQDLGYNEQFF	TGTGCCAGCAGCCAAGATCTCGGATACAATGAGCAGTTCTTC
.	few	TRBV7-2	TRBJ1-5	CASSAEYQPQHF	TGTGCCAGCAGCGCCGAATATCAGCCCCAGCATTTT
.	many	TRBV4-1	TRBJ1-1	CASSQGSGGGGTEAFF	TGCGCCAGCAGCCAAGGTAGCGGCGGGGGTGGCACTGAAGCTTTCTTT
.	.	TRBV27	TRBJ1-1	CASSLSWGHRAMNTEAFF	TGTGCCAGCAGTTTATCGTGGGGACACAGGGCAATGAACACTGAAGCTTTCTTT
.	few	TRBV7-9	TRBJ1-2	CASSPSNGTNYGYTF	TGTGCCAGCAGCCCATCAAACGGGACAAACTATGGCTACACCTTC
.	.	TRBV5-1	TRBJ2-1	CASSLPDSPLRYEQFF	TGCGCCAGCAGCTTGCCGGACAGCCCCCTCCGCTATGAGCAGTTCTTC
TRBD1	few	TRBV28	TRBJ1-2	CASSSKWDSLDIIGYTF	TGTGCCAGCAGTTCAAAATGGGACAGTTTGGACATAATAGGCTACACCTTC
TRBD2	.	TRBV6-5	TRBJ2-2	CASSYSLYRREDTGELFF	TGTGCCAGCAGTTACTCCCTCTATCGGCGGGAGGACACCGGGGAGCTGTTTTTT
TRBD1	many	TRBV7-6	TRBJ2-6	CASGRTGGSLTGANVLTF	TGTGCCAGCGGCAGGACAGGGGGCAGCTTAACTGGGGCCAACGTCCTGACTTTC
.	few	TRBV4-1	TRBJ1-5	CASSQGYGQGGKGNQPQHF	TGCGCCAGCAGCCAAGGGTACGGGCAGGGAGGCAAGGGCAATCAGCCCCAGCATTTT
TRBD2	few	TRBV6-6	TRBJ2-3	CASSFTGLAGITDTQYF	TGTGCCAGCAGTTTTACGGGACTAGCGGGGATCACAGATACGCAGTATTTT
TRBD1	.	TRBV11-2	TRBJ1-4	CASSEGQGSKLFF	TGTGCCAGCAGCGAAGGACAGGGGTCCAAACTGTTTTTT
.	.	TRBV4-2	TRBJ2-2	CASSQDVRATPGELFF	TGTGCCAGCAGCCAAGATGTAAGGGCCACACCCGGGGAGCTGTTTTTT